The 19 T cell receptor beta chains reported below all come from one sample, sequenced in a study of blood T cell repertoires in COVID-19. Sequenced by immunoSEQ multiplex PCR; TCRdb stores in-frame clones only, minus some. Here the sample spans around 190,000 clones, roughly 84% being singletons. The sequencing input was peripheral blood. These TCRs come from a human donor in a cohort sampled during active COVID-19.

The J gene is TRBJ2-7, the V gene TRBV3-1 (or the pseudogene TRBV3-2), with D possibly TRBD2 on 5 matching bases. This CDR3 is built from 13 residues. Germline V CDR1 and CDR2: LGHDT, YNNKEL (reference sequence). V gave up 5 bases and J gave up 3 bases, with 11 bases separating them. Here the CDR3 reads CASSTGNFYEQYF. CDR3 in DNA: TGTGCCAGCAGCACCGGGAACTTCTACGAGCAGTACTTC.

This clone was counted ten times or more. This chain uses TRBV28 with TRBJ2-3; no definite D call. In germline, CDR1 is MDHEN, CDR2 SYDVKM. This CDR3 is built from 13 residues. V dropped 5 bases and J dropped 4 bases, with 10 bases sitting between them. CDR3 nucleotides: TGTGCCAGCAGTAATGCCTACCCAGATACGCAGTATTTT. Translation gives CASSNAYPDTQYF. The variable domain in full, with the rest retrieved from reference TRBV28 and TRBJ2-3, is DVKVTQSSRYLVKRTGEKVFLECVQDMDHENMFWYRQDPGLGLRLIYFSYDVKMKEKGDIPEGYSVSREKKERFSLILESASTNQTSMYLCASSNAYPDTQYFGPGTRLTVL.

This chain uses TRBV18 with TRBJ2-5; no firm D call. V was cut by 2 bases and J by 1 base, with 5 bases left in between. Germline CDR1 and CDR2: KGHSH and LQKENI. This CDR3 has 13 residues. Here the CDR3 DNA reads TGTGCCAGCTCACCAAATATCCAAGAGACCCAGTACTTC. This codes for CASSPNIQETQYF.

The CDR3 protein is CASSLNRGSSYEQYF. The CDR3 DNA reads TGTGCCAGCAGCCTGAACAGGGGGTCCTCCTACGAGCAGTACTTC. V gene TRBV5-6 combines with J gene TRBJ2-7, with 8 bases identical to TRBD1. CDR3 size: 15 residues. Per the germline V gene, CDR1 is SGHDT and CDR2 is YYEEEE. Trimming removed 4 bases from V and 0 bases from J; junction bases left unmatched: 6.

The rearrangement uses TRBV12-3 or TRBV12-4 and TRBJ1-2; 10 bases match TRBD1. Trimming cost V 5 bases and J 6 bases; bases outside gene matches: 3. The CDR3 contains 13 residues. CDR3 DNA sequence: TGTGCCAGCAGTCTGGGACAGGGGAATGGCTACACCTTC. It codes for CASSLGQGNGYTF.

The chain has TRBV6-1 and TRBJ2-7; no clear D. This CDR3 is built from 13 residues. Trimming stripped 2 bases from V and 1 base from J, with 6 bases between. Germline assignment: CDR1 MNHNS and CDR2 SASEGT. The CDR3 coding sequence is TGTGCCAGCAGTGAACTCAGATCCTACGAGCAGTACTTC. This codes for CASSELRSYEQYF.

Worth noting for this clone: One end of the junction fails to match germline, which may point to a read error. This chain links TRBV15 with TRBJ2-5; 11 nucleotides agree with TRBD2. Germline CDR1 reads LNHNV; CDR2 reads YYDKDF (reference sequence). The CDR3 runs to 16 residues. The CDR3 here is CATSGEGLAGGEAQYF. For the CDR3, the DNA is TGTGCCACCAGCGGAGAGGGGCTAGCGGGGGGTGAGGCCCAGTACTTC.

The V and J genes are TRBV6-6 and TRBJ1-4; 7 bases are a match to TRBD1. Trimming at V came to 4 bases and at J to 3 bases, leaving 2 bases not matched to a gene. Per germline, CDR1 MNHNY and CDR2 SVGAGI (reference sequence). This CDR3 has 14 amino acids. CDR3 sequence: CASSSTGSNEKLFF. The CDR3 nucleotides read TGTGCCAGCAGTTCGACAGGGTCTAATGAAAAACTGTTTTTT.

In this sample, this clone turned up once. V and J are TRBV7-9 and TRBJ2-2; 10 bases map to TRBD2. Per the germline V gene, CDR1 is SEHNR and CDR2 is FQNEAQ (reference sequence). After removal of 2 bases from V and 5 bases from J, the junction contained 2 bases not matched to a gene. The CDR3 contains 15 residues. The CDR3 bases are TGTGCCAGCAGCTTAATTAGCGGGGGGACCGGGGAGCTGTTTTTT. This encodes CASSLISGGTGELFF. The full variable domain, in which reference TRBV7-9 and TRBJ2-2 provide the parts outside the CDR3, is DTGVSQNPRHKITKRGQNVTFRCDPISEHNRLYWYRQTLGQGPEFLTYFQNEAQLEKSRLLSDRFSAERPKGSFSTLEIQRTEQGDSAMYLCASSLISGGTGELFFGEGSRLTVL.

CDR3: CASSLYRGRPDTQYF. In DNA form, the CDR3 reads TGTGCCAGCAGTTTATACAGGGGGCGACCAGATACGCAGTATTTT. The chain joins TRBV27 to TRBJ2-3, with 9 nucleotides matching TRBD1. V lost 1 base, J lost 4 bases, and 3 bases stayed unmatched. There are 15 residues in the CDR3. Germline-derived CDR1 and CDR2 are MNHEY and SMNVEV (reference sequence).

The rearrangement joins TRBV19 to TRBJ2-2, with 8 bases lining up with TRBD1. Per germline, CDR1 LNHDA and CDR2 SQIVND (reference sequence). The CDR3 is made up of 16 amino acids. Trimming took 5 bases from V and 4 from J; bases not matched to a gene: 9. CDR3 amino acids: CASSSHDRGGTGELFF. Here the CDR3 DNA reads TGTGCCAGTAGTTCCCATGACAGGGGCGGCACCGGGGAGCTGTTTTTT.

This sequence joins TRBV10-3 and TRBJ2-1; 13 bases fit TRBD2. There are 16 residues in the CDR3. The germline V gene encodes CDR1 ENHRY and CDR2 SYGVKD. The V and J ends lost 2 bases and 7 bases, in that order; junction bases with no gene match: 5. CDR3 amino acids: CAISETSGRVINEQFF. CDR3 in DNA: TGTGCCATCAGTGAGACTAGCGGGAGGGTAATTAATGAGCAGTTCTTC.

The V gene is TRBV28, the J gene TRBJ2-6, with TRBD2 matching over 15 bases. The junction had 5 bases not matched to a gene; V was cut back by 4 bases and J by 1 base. The CDR3 runs to 19 residues. CDR1 MDHEN and CDR2 SYDVKM come from the germline V gene. The CDR3 sequence: CASSSLGTSGRSGANVLTF. CDR3 nucleotides: TGTGCCAGCAGTTCCCTCGGGACTAGCGGGAGGTCTGGGGCCAACGTCCTGACTTTC.

The rearrangement uses TRBV7-9 and TRBJ2-4; TRBD1 matches 8 bases. V lost 3 bases to trimming and J lost 8 bases; unmatched junction nucleotides: 9. Per germline, CDR1 SEHNR and CDR2 FQNEAQ (reference sequence). The CDR3 totals 15 residues. CDR3 residues: CASSLTGVVADIQYF. The CDR3 DNA follows: TGTGCCAGCAGCTTGACAGGGGTTGTTGCAGACATTCAGTACTTC.

The CDR3: CASSPGGGGAYF. CDR3 coding DNA: TGTGCCAGCAGCCCGGGGGGGGGAGGCGCCTACTTC. The rearrangement joins TRBV7-8 to TRBJ2-7; 8 bases match TRBD2. Germline V CDR1 and CDR2: SGHVS, FQNEAQ. After removal of 5 bases from V and 13 bases from J, the junction contained 10 bases not matched to a gene. The CDR3 sequence is 12 residues long.

In its sample, this clone was seen a few times. V usage is TRBV6-5 and J usage is TRBJ2-7; a weak D match, TRBD1 (6 bases). Between the trimmed V and J ends, which lost 4 bases and 1 base, there was a span of 11 bases. The CDR3 is 14 residues long. Germline V lookup: CDR1 MNHEY, CDR2 SVGAGI. CDR3 DNA sequence: TGTGCCAGCAGTTCCTACAGGGTTTCCTACGAGCAGTACTTC. This sequence encodes CASSSYRVSYEQYF.

The chain links TRBV3-1 (or the pseudogene TRBV3-2) to TRBJ2-1; tentative D call: TRBD2 (5 bases). The CDR3 extends over 14 amino acids. In germline, CDR1 is LGHDT, CDR2 YNNKEL (reference sequence). V dropped 1 base and J dropped 9 bases, with 13 bases sitting between them. The CDR3 protein is CASSQVWGGSEQFF. CDR3 coding DNA: TGTGCCAGCAGCCAAGTATGGGGTGGGAGTGAGCAGTTCTTC.

The chain joins TRBV9 to TRBJ2-1; tentative D call: TRBD2 (5 bases). Germline V gene data show CDR1 as SGDLS and CDR2 as YYNGEE. This CDR3 is 16 amino acids long. V lost 4 bases to trimming and J lost 6 bases, with 20 bases between them. CDR3 sequence reads: CASSLDRRDLVNEQFF. CDR3 coding DNA: TGTGCCAGCAGCCTCGACCGCCGGGATCTCGTCAATGAGCAGTTCTTC.

V and J are TRBV2 and TRBJ1-2; weak D call: TRBD1 (6 bases). The CDR3 is 13 amino acids. V shed 6 bases and J shed 4 bases, with 12 bases lying between them. In germline, CDR1 is SNHLY, CDR2 FYNNEI. The CDR3 loop reads CASREGTIYGYTF. The CDR3 DNA is TGTGCCAGCAGAGAGGGGACAATCTATGGCTACACCTTC.